This T cell receptor (beta chain) was retrieved from a study of blood T cell repertoires in COVID-19. Across the whole study: COVID-19 samples, acute and convalescent, were from the United States, Italy and Spain. Sample material is recorded as cDNA or gDNA derived from T cells, B-cell-depleted T cells, or PBMCs.

Per the germline V gene, CDR1 is LGHDT and CDR2 is YNNKEL (reference sequence). Germline trimming cut 2 bases from V and 5 bases from J; bases unmatched to any gene: 4. The CDR3 is 15 residues long. Authors' methods: It was from reference gene primer amplification that nucleated cell counts were estimated. Produced via immunoSEQ multiplex PCR; TCRdb's table is partial and in-frame only. V and J calls and clone size are copied from that table; D and trimming were computed from the DNA. The sample carries around 100,000 clones, roughly 86% recorded once. The chain combines TRBV3-1 (or the pseudogene TRBV3-2) with TRBJ1-5, with 9 bases matching TRBD1. The receptor comes from a middle-aged man with acute or convalescent COVID-19. Material: peripheral blood. CDR3 bases: TGTGCCAGCAGCCAAACCCGGGACAGGGATCAGCCCCAGCATTTT. Its translation is CASSQTRDRDQPQHF.